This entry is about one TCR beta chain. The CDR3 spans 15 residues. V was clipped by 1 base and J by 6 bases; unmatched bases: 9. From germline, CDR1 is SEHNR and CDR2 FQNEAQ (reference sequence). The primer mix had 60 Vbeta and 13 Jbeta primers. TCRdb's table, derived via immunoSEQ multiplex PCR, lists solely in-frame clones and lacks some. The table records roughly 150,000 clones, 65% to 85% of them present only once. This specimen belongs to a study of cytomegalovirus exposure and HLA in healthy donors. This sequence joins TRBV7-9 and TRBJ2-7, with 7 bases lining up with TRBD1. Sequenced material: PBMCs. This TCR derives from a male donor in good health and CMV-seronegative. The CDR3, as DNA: TGTGCCAGCAGCTTAGGGCCGACAGGGTGGGCCGAGCAGTACTTC. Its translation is CASSLGPTGWAEQYF.